Presented here are 20 T cell receptor beta chains from one specimen sequenced in a study of blood T cell repertoires in COVID-19. Assay: immunoSEQ multiplex PCR; the TCRdb copy retains only in-frame clones and omits some. The sample has fewer than 150,000 clones; about nine tenths are singletons. The sequencing sample was made of peripheral blood. The receptor set was obtained from an older man who had recovered from COVID-19.

This chain links TRBV27 with TRBJ2-7; 7 positions agree with TRBD2. The trim removed 6 bases at V and 4 bases at J, leaving 9 bases unmatched. The germline CDR1 and CDR2 sequences are MNHEY and SMNVEV (reference sequence). This CDR3 has 14 amino acids. The CDR3 DNA follows: TGTGCCAGCAGCAGGCTAGCGGCCCCGTACGAGCAGTACTTC. Its protein is CASSRLAAPYEQYF.

V and J are TRBV10-3 and TRBJ1-6, with 11 bases matching TRBD1. Germline lookup yields CDR1 ENHRY and CDR2 SYGVKD. The CDR3 consists of 15 residues. Unmatched junction bases numbered 8, after V lost 7 bases and J lost 9 bases. CDR3 bases: TGTGCCATCACTTTAACCGGGACAGGGGGTTCACCCCTCCACTTT. This translates into CAITLTGTGGSPLHF.

V gene TRBV5-1 combines with J gene TRBJ2-2; 10 positions match TRBD1. The CDR3 length is 15 residues. CDR1 and CDR2 from the germline V gene are SGHRS and YFSETQ. The ends lost 3 bases at V and 4 bases at J; junction bases unmatched: 3. CDR3 amino acids: CASSWGQGTTGELFF. The CDR3 DNA reads TGCGCCAGCAGCTGGGGACAGGGGACCACCGGGGAGCTGTTTTTT.

This clone has just a few counts. This chain uses TRBV2 with TRBJ2-5; perhaps TRBD1 as D (6 bases). The CDR3 covers 12 residues. With 3 bases removed from V and 4 bases from J, the gap between germline ends came to 6 bases. The germline V gene encodes CDR1 SNHLY and CDR2 FYNNEI. The CDR3 sequence: CASSDRGETQYF. The DNA for the CDR3 is TGTGCCAGCAGTGACAGGGGAGAGACCCAGTACTTC.

The chain has TRBV4-3 and TRBJ2-3; tentatively, D is TRBD1 (6 bases). The CDR3 contains 16 residues. The ends were cut back, 0 bases at V and 1 base at J, with 11 bases in the middle. The germline gives CDR1 LGHNA, CDR2 YSLEER. The CDR3 DNA is TGCGCCAGCAGCCAAGATATGTACAGGGGCACAGATACGCAGTATTTT. This codes for CASSQDMYRGTDTQYF.

This rearrangement joins TRBV6-5 to TRBJ1-2; 10 bases line up with TRBD1. This CDR3 contains 12 residues. Per germline, CDR1 MNHEY and CDR2 SVGAGI. With 6 bases clipped from V and 6 bases from J, the junction kept 1 base outside the gene matches. The CDR3 nucleotides are TGTGCCAGCAGCGACAGGGGGCATGGCTACACCTTC. This sequence encodes CASSDRGHGYTF.

The rearrangement joins TRBV5-4 to TRBJ2-7; TRBD2 agrees at 11 bases. CDR3 length: 15 amino acids. Unmatched junction bases numbered 6, after V lost 5 bases and J lost 2 bases. Per germline, CDR1 SGHNT and CDR2 YYREEE (reference sequence). The CDR3 bases are TGTGCCAGCAGATCCTCTAGCGGGGGGACCTACGAGCAGTACTTC. Translated: CASRSSSGGTYEQYF. The full variable domain, its missing parts supplied by reference TRBV5-4 and TRBJ2-7, is ETGVTQSPTHLIKTRGQQVTLRCSSQSGHNTVSWYQQALGQGPQFIFQYYREEENGRGNFPPRFSGLQFPNYSSELNVNALELDDSALYLCASRSSSGGTYEQYFGPGTRLTVT.

The chain employs TRBV3-1 (or the pseudogene TRBV3-2) and TRBJ2-5; 8 bases align to TRBD1. V lost 4 bases and J lost 4; bases outside the gene matches: 5. Germline V CDR1 and CDR2: LGHDT, YNNKEL (reference sequence). This CDR3 spans 14 amino acids. The CDR3 coding sequence is TGTGCCAGCAGCCCCCACGGACAGGGAGAGACCCAGTACTTC. Encoded protein: CASSPHGQGETQYF.

The chain is built from TRBV5-4 and TRBJ2-6; D is uncertain. With 1 base removed from V and 5 bases from J, the gap between germline ends came to 10 bases. CDR1 SGHNT and CDR2 YYREEE come from the germline V gene (reference sequence). CDR3 size: 15 residues. CDR3 residues: CASSLRGSWANVLTF. The CDR3 region has the DNA TGTGCCAGCAGCTTGAGAGGATCCTGGGCCAACGTCCTGACTTTC.

This chain links TRBV30 with TRBJ2-7; tentative D call: TRBD1 (5 bases). The CDR3 has 14 residues. Germline CDR1 is GTSNPN and CDR2 is SVGIG (reference sequence). V lost 7 bases and J 0 bases, leaving 16 bases between the germline ends. The CDR3 sequence is CAFLLVGRSYEQYF. CDR3 bases: TGTGCCTTTCTCCTTGTGGGGCGCTCCTACGAGCAGTACTTC.

The chain employs TRBV5-1 and TRBJ1-4, with TRBD1 identical over 10 bases. V lost 3 bases to trimming and J lost 7 bases; unmatched junction nucleotides: 9. CDR3 length: 16 amino acids. Germline assignment: CDR1 SGHRS and CDR2 YFSETQ. The CDR3: CASSSIPGTGVEKLFF. For the CDR3, the DNA is TGCGCCAGCAGCTCTATACCCGGGACAGGGGTTGAAAAACTGTTTTTT.

The V call is TRBV28, the J call TRBJ1-2; no clear D gene. The V end was cut by 5 bases, the J end by 8 bases, with 12 bases between. The CDR3 consists of 12 residues. Germline V CDR1 and CDR2: MDHEN, SYDVKM. CDR3: CASSPTLRGYTF. CDR3 nucleotides: TGTGCCAGCAGTCCCACCCTGCGAGGCTACACCTTC.

This chain uses TRBV9 with TRBJ2-2; 7 positions agree with TRBD2. The CDR3 spans 13 residues. The ends lost 8 bases at V and 5 bases at J; junction bases unmatched: 6. CDR1 is SGDLS and CDR2 is YYNGEE in the germline V gene. The CDR3 spells CARGAGDTGELFF. In DNA form, the CDR3 reads TGTGCCAGAGGGGCGGGGGATACCGGGGAGCTGTTTTTT.

This chain connects TRBV2 to TRBJ1-1; 7 positions agree with TRBD1. The CDR3 totals 16 residues. In germline, CDR1 is SNHLY, CDR2 FYNNEI. V shed 5 bases, J shed 4 bases, and the junction held 13 bases outside the gene matches. CDR3 loop: CASSRQGTTAPTEAFF. The CDR3, as DNA: TGTGCCAGCAGTAGACAGGGTACTACGGCCCCCACTGAAGCTTTCTTT.

The rearrangement uses TRBV2 and TRBJ1-2; 8 positions agree with TRBD1. CDR1 and CDR2 (germline): SNHLY, FYNNEI. The CDR3 consists of 14 residues. Trimming cost V 4 bases and J 5 bases; bases outside gene matches: 6. The CDR3: CASSAGTGWYGYTF. CDR3 nucleotide sequence: TGTGCCAGCAGTGCCGGGACAGGATGGTATGGCTACACCTTC.

This chain uses TRBV3-1 (or the pseudogene TRBV3-2) with TRBJ2-5, with 7 bases identical to TRBD1. This CDR3 region has 16 residues. The V segment lost 2 bases and the J segment 2 bases; nucleotides outside the gene matches: 8. Germline V gives CDR1 LGHDT, CDR2 YNNKEL (reference sequence). The CDR3 sequence is CASSQCEGGWQETQYF. The DNA of the CDR3 is TGTGCCAGCAGCCAATGTGAAGGGGGCTGGCAAGAGACCCAGTACTTC.

This CDR3 reads CSVITSGNTGELFF. Written as DNA, the CDR3 is TGCAGCGTTATCACTAGCGGAAACACCGGGGAGCTGTTTTTT. The genes are TRBV29-1 and TRBJ2-2; 8 bases align to TRBD2. Germline V gene sequence: CDR1 SQVTM, CDR2 ANQGSEA. The CDR3 is 14 amino acids. The J segment lost 2 bases and the V segment lost 5 bases, leaving 4 bases of the junction unmatched.

The V and J genes are TRBV5-6 and TRBJ1-2; 7 nucleotides agree with TRBD1. The CDR3 covers 16 residues. J gave up 6 bases and V 1 base, and 12 bases lay outside the gene matches. The germline V gene has CDR1 SGHDT and CDR2 YYEEEE. CDR3 in amino acids: CASSLLGGSDRNGYTF. The CDR3 DNA reads TGTGCCAGCAGCTTGTTAGGGGGATCGGACAGGAATGGCTACACCTTC. Using reference TRBV5-6 and TRBJ1-2 for the parts outside the CDR3, the full variable domain is DAGVTQSPTHLIKTRGQQVTLRCSPKSGHDTVSWYQQALGQGPQFIFQYYEEEERQRGNFPDRFSGHQFPNYSSELNVNALLLGDSALYLCASSLLGGSDRNGYTFGSGTRLTVV.

The gene calls are TRBV6-5 and TRBJ2-5; the D gene is possibly TRBD2 (5 bases). V lost 0 bases, J lost 7 bases, and 15 bases lay in between. CDR1 and CDR2 from the germline V gene are MNHEY and SVGAGI. The CDR3 is 15 amino acids. CDR3 amino acids: CASSYSFQPGWTQYF. The CDR3 DNA reads TGTGCCAGCAGTTACTCGTTCCAGCCGGGGTGGACCCAGTACTTC.

This chain uses TRBV6-5 with TRBJ1-1, with unresolved D. Per the germline V gene, CDR1 is MNHEY and CDR2 is SVGAGI. This CDR3 region has 14 residues. V gave up 5 bases and J gave up 1 base, with 11 bases separating them. CDR3 residues: CASSPLTGNTEAFF. CDR3 nucleotide sequence: TGTGCCAGCAGTCCCTTGACTGGGAACACTGAAGCTTTCTTT.